This T cell receptor (beta chain) originates from a study of blood T cell repertoires in COVID-19. The age range of participants was about 18 to 95 years, with residence in about two dozen US areas. This clone was detected only once. As handled by the study authors: Estimates of nucleated cell counts were drawn from the amplification of reference gene primers. Using immunoSEQ multiplex PCR, the repertoire was profiled, and TCRdb retains in-frame clones only, with some absent. V, J and clone size derive from that table, while D and trimming were established from the DNA sequence. The table includes around 170,000 clones, about four fifths detected once. The V and J ends lost 0 bases and 6 bases respectively, with 9 bases between them. Per germline, CDR1 SGDLS and CDR2 YYNGEE. This CDR3 has 14 residues.

The TCR comes from a man between 50 and 59 years old who had recovered from COVID-19. Sample: PBMCs or T cells enriched from blood (not recorded which). This chain uses TRBV9 with TRBJ1-4; possible D gene TRBD1, 5 bases. The CDR3 nucleotides are TGTGCCAGCAGCGTAGCAGGGTCGCATGAAAAACTGTTTTTT. Protein: CASSVAGSHEKLFF.